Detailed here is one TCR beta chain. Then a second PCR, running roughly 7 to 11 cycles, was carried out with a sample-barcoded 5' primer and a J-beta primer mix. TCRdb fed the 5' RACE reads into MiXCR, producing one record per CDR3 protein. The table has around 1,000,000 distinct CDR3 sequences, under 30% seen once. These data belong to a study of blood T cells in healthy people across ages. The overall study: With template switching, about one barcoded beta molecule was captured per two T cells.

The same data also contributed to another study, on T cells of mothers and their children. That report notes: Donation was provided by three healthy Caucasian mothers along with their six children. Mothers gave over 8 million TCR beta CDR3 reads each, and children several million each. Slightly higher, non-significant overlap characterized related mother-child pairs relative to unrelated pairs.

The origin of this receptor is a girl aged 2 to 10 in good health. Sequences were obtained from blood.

CDR3 nucleotides: TGTGCCACCGACTCCTACACCGGGGAGCTGTTTTTT. Amino acid sequence: CATDSYTGELFF. The genes are TRBV25-1 and TRBJ2-2, with D unclear. The germline V gene has CDR1 MGHDK and CDR2 SYGVNS. The CDR3 totals 12 residues. Trimming stripped 10 bases from V and 3 bases from J, with 9 bases between.